Below are 19 T cell receptor beta chains sequenced from a single sample in a study of blood T cells in healthy people across ages. A second PCR of 7 to 11 cycles used a sample-barcoded 5' primer and a J-beta primer mix. TCRdb independently ran MiXCR on the 5' RACE reads; one entry per CDR3 protein. The sample shows about 1.5 million distinct CDR3 sequences, about 45% of them seen only once. Specimen: blood. The receptors stem from a woman in her late teens or twenties in good health.

This clonotype was seen only a few times. The chain couples TRBV6-5 to TRBJ2-5, with TRBD2 matching over 8 bases. The CDR3 runs to 17 residues. CDR1 and CDR2 (germline): MNHEY, SVGAGI. J gave up 7 bases and V 0 bases, and 13 bases lay outside the gene matches. The CDR3 protein is CASSYSIREGRVWTQYF. The CDR3 nucleotides read TGTGCCAGCAGTTACTCGATTCGGGAGGGAAGGGTTTGGACCCAGTACTTC.

The rearrangement links TRBV6-6 to TRBJ2-5, with 9 bases lining up with TRBD1. CDR3 length: 17 amino acids. Germline V gene sequence: CDR1 MNHNY, CDR2 SVGAGI (reference sequence). With 11 bases clipped from V and 5 bases from J, the junction kept 21 bases outside the gene matches. The CDR3 loop is CASRGITGGAFLETQYF. The CDR3 region has the DNA TGTGCCTCTCGGGGGATAACAGGGGGCGCATTCCTGGAGACCCAGTACTTC.

This clonotype was picked up a small number of times. The CDR3 DNA reads TGTGCCAGCAGTGAAGTGGGCAGGGACTATGGCTACACCTTC. This encodes CASSEVGRDYGYTF. The chain has TRBV6-1 and TRBJ1-2; TRBD1 might be the D (5 bases). V was shortened by 1 base and J by 3 bases, with 9 bases between the two germline ends. The CDR3 totals 14 residues. Germline-derived CDR1 and CDR2 are MNHNS and SASEGT.

This chain links TRBV12-3 or TRBV12-4 with TRBJ2-1, with 8 bases identical to TRBD2. Trimming at V came to 7 bases and at J to 8 bases, leaving 13 bases not matched to a gene. CDR3 length: 15 residues. The CDR3 loop reads CASKPGLVFQDEQFF. For the CDR3, the DNA is TGTGCCAGCAAACCGGGACTAGTATTCCAAGATGAGCAGTTCTTC.

V and J are TRBV6-1 and TRBJ2-2; 14 bases fit TRBD2. Germline CDR1 and CDR2: MNHNS and SASEGT. V was clipped by 7 bases and J by 8 bases; unmatched bases: 9. This CDR3 region has 16 residues. CDR3 residues: CASKVVGTSGSGELFF. In DNA form, the CDR3 reads TGTGCCAGCAAAGTGGTTGGGACTAGCGGGAGTGGGGAGCTGTTTTTT.

The chain joins TRBV20-1 to TRBJ2-1; TRBD2 matches at 7 bases. Germline CDR1 reads DFQATT; CDR2 reads SNEGSKA (reference sequence). J gave up 8 bases and V 5 bases, and 9 bases lay outside the gene matches. This CDR3 spans 13 amino acids. CDR3 residues: CSAPGRGRDEQFF. The CDR3 region has the DNA TGCAGTGCTCCAGGGCGGGGGAGGGATGAGCAGTTCTTC.

The chain recombines TRBV20-1 with TRBJ2-7; D call uncertain. Trimming pared 2 bases from V and 7 bases from J, leaving 12 bases between. The V gene's germline CDR1 is DFQATT and CDR2 SNEGSKA (reference sequence). CDR3 length: 12 amino acids. The CDR3 sequence is CSARLAATEQYF. The CDR3 coding sequence is TGCAGTGCTAGACTGGCCGCCACTGAGCAGTACTTC.

The sample holds many counts of this clonotype. The genes are TRBV7-2 and TRBJ2-7, with TRBD2 identical over 7 bases. This CDR3 comprises 15 residues. Germline CDR1 is SGHTA and CDR2 is FQGNSA. Trimming cost V 3 bases and J 4 bases; bases outside gene matches: 9. The CDR3 nucleotides are TGTGCCAGCAGCTTTCGGCTGGGAGGGCCTTACGAGCAGTACTTC. Translating gives CASSFRLGGPYEQYF.

The J gene is TRBJ2-4, the V gene TRBV7-2; 9 bases agree with TRBD1. After removal of 4 bases from V and 3 bases from J, the junction contained 13 bases not matched to a gene. The CDR3 is 18 residues long. Germline CDR1 and CDR2: SGHTA and FQGNSA. CDR3 protein: CASSSRQGDLLVKNIQYF. The DNA for the CDR3 is TGTGCCAGCAGCTCCCGACAGGGGGACCTTCTAGTCAAAAACATTCAGTACTTC.

V and J are TRBV6-5 and TRBJ2-1; 9 positions agree with TRBD2. The CDR3 length is 14 residues. Germline V gene sequence: CDR1 MNHEY, CDR2 SVGAGI. The V segment lost 7 bases and the J segment 7 bases; nucleotides outside the gene matches: 8. CDR3 protein: CASTRTSARNEQFF. The CDR3 coding sequence is TGTGCCAGCACCCGGACTAGCGCCAGGAATGAGCAGTTCTTC.

This clonotype was picked up a small number of times. In DNA form, the CDR3 reads TGTGCCAGCGGCGCTGGGACAGGCTATAATTCACCCCTCCACTTT. Its translation is CASGAGTGYNSPLHF. The V call is TRBV9, the J call TRBJ1-6; 8 bases align to TRBD1. The CDR3 sequence is 15 residues long. Trimming took 7 bases from V and 3 from J; bases not matched to a gene: 6. Germline CDR1 is SGDLS and CDR2 is YYNGEE.

The V and J genes are TRBV7-2 and TRBJ1-1; TRBD1 aligns across 8 bases. Germline loops: CDR1 SGHTA, CDR2 FQGNSA. The J segment lost 1 base and the V segment lost 7 bases, leaving 2 bases of the junction unmatched. This CDR3 has 13 residues. In DNA form, the CDR3 reads TGTGCCAGCACGGGACAGGCGAACACTGAAGCTTTCTTT. It encodes CASTGQANTEAFF.

The table lists this clonotype with a few counts. The chain employs TRBV29-1 and TRBJ2-4; 7 bases align to TRBD1. Germline V gene data show CDR1 as SQVTM and CDR2 as ANQGSEA. The CDR3 covers 14 residues. V was clipped by 0 bases and J by 13 bases; unmatched bases: 12. CDR3: CSVEDYKQGNEQYF. The DNA of the CDR3 is TGCAGCGTTGAAGACTATAAACAGGGGAATGAGCAGTACTTC.

This clonotype occurred a few times. This rearrangement joins TRBV20-1 to TRBJ2-1; maybe TRBD2 (5 bases). CDR1 and CDR2 from the germline V gene are DFQATT and SNEGSKA (reference sequence). This CDR3 is built from 11 residues. V lost 5 bases and J 9 bases, leaving 11 bases between the germline ends. This chain's CDR3 is CSAPRGPEQFF. DNA for the CDR3: TGCAGTGCTCCTCGGGGTCCTGAGCAGTTCTTC.

Relative to its sample, this clonotype is medium-sized (0.01 to 0.1%). The CDR3 bases are TGCGCCAGCAGCCAAGTGGGGCCGGGGGGGCCCAATGAGCAGTTCTTC. Its translation: CASSQVGPGGPNEQFF. The chain joins TRBV4-3 to TRBJ2-1; 8 bases fit TRBD2. The CDR3 runs 16 residues. V shed 1 base, J shed 6 bases, and the junction held 8 bases outside the gene matches. Germline V gives CDR1 LGHNA, CDR2 YSLEER.

The chain combines TRBV12-5 with TRBJ1-5; D call uncertain. CDR1 and CDR2 (germline): LGHNT, FRNRAP. This CDR3 has 12 amino acids. The V end lost 1 base, the J end lost 9 bases, and 7 bases lay between the germline ends. The CDR3 is CASGLEEWPQHF. In nucleotides, the CDR3 is TGTGCTAGTGGTTTGGAAGAGTGGCCCCAGCATTTT. Together with reference TRBV12-5 and TRBJ1-5, the CDR3 gives the full variable domain: DARVTQTPRHKVTEMGQEVTMRCQPILGHNTVFWYRQTMMQGLELLAYFRNRAPLDDSGMPKDRFSAEMPDATLATLKIQPSEPRDSAVYFCASGLEEWPQHFGDGTRLSIL.

V and J are TRBV28 and TRBJ1-1; 7 nucleotides line up with TRBD1. V trimming: 2 bases; J trimming: 7 bases; junction bases outside the gene matches: 10. The CDR3 is 15 amino acids. CDR1 and CDR2 (germline): MDHEN, SYDVKM. In DNA form, the CDR3 reads TGTGCCAGCAGTTTAGGGACAGAAGAGCGGTATGAAGCTTTCTTT. Its translation is CASSLGTEERYEAFF.

J is TRBJ1-2 and V is TRBV7-2; D is uncertain. CDR3 length: 15 residues. Germline V gene lookup returns CDR1 SGHTA and CDR2 FQGNSA. Between the trimmed V and J ends, which lost 5 bases and 4 bases, there was a span of 17 bases. The DNA for the CDR3 is TGTGCCAGCAGCGTAGACGCTCGACGGAGCTATGGCTACACCTTC. Translation: CASSVDARRSYGYTF.

V usage is TRBV28 and J usage is TRBJ2-3, with a possible D match to TRBD2 (5 bases). CDR1 is MDHEN, CDR2 SYDVKM, per germline. The CDR3 runs to 13 residues. Trimming took off 8 bases at V and 2 bases at J, with 11 bases between the two ends. The CDR3 coding sequence is TGTGCCAGCGGAGGACTGATCACAGATACGCAGTATTTT. This encodes CASGGLITDTQYF.